Listed below are T cell receptor beta chains from one sample, sequenced in a study of post-analysis software for immune sequencing data. TCRdb re-analysed the PCR reads in MiXCR, keeping a single row per CDR3 protein. The table has about 810,000 distinct CDR3 sequences, about 57% seen once. Source material: blood. Source of these receptors: a girl aged 10 to 17 with multiple sclerosis. CDR3s include the opening cysteine and the closing phenylalanine or tryptophan. The D gene is left open where the match is weak. Size is stated for part of the rows, as once, few or many counts, or as a class when the clone is expanded.

size: once; J: TRBJ2-1; D: .; V: TRBV5-1; DNA: TGCGCCAGCAGCTTGCGGACTTTAAATGAGCAGTTCTTC; CDR3: CASSLRTLNEQFF
size: few; J: TRBJ2-1; D: TRBD1; V: TRBV7-3; DNA: TGTGCCAGCAGCTTAGGGACAGGGGTGCACAATGAGCAGTTCTTC; CDR3: CASSLGTGVHNEQFF
size: few; J: TRBJ2-7; D: TRBD2; V: TRBV4-1; DNA: TGCGCCAGCAGCCAAGATGGGGGGACTAGCGCGTCCTACGAGCAGTACTTC; CDR3: CASSQDGGTSASYEQYF
size: .; J: TRBJ2-4; D: .; V: TRBV5-5; DNA: TGTGCCAGCAGCCTCTTTACCCATCCCGAAGCCAAAAACATTCAGTACTTC; CDR3: CASSLFTHPEAKNIQYF
size: .; J: TRBJ2-3; D: TRBD2; V: TRBV20-1; DNA: TGCAGTGCTAGTATAGCGGGGGGGCGCGGAGATACGCAGTATTTT; CDR3: CSASIAGGRGDTQYF
size: few; J: TRBJ2-7; D: .; V: TRBV29-1; DNA: TGCAGCGTTATTATCGAAGCAGAACCCTACGAGCAGTACTTC; CDR3: CSVIIEAEPYEQYF
size: .; J: TRBJ2-2; D: TRBD2; V: TRBV18; DNA: TGTGCCAGCTCACTGCTTAGTGTGACTAGCGGGACGAACACCGGGGAGCTGTTTTTT; CDR3: CASSLLSVTSGTNTGELFF
size: .; J: TRBJ2-3; D: TRBD2; V: TRBV7-3; DNA: TGTGCCAGCAGCTTAACGGCGGGGGGGCGGACAGATACGCAGTATTTT; CDR3: CASSLTAGGRTDTQYF
size: once; J: TRBJ2-5; D: TRBD1; V: TRBV11-1; DNA: TGTGCCAGCAGCCACCGGGACAGGGGTGGAGAGACCCAGTACTTC; CDR3: CASSHRDRGGETQYF
size: .; J: TRBJ2-7; D: TRBD2; V: TRBV5-1; DNA: TGCGCCAGCAGCCCGGGACTAGCGGGGGGCAGGAACGAGCAGTACTTC; CDR3: CASSPGLAGGRNEQYF
size: .; J: TRBJ1-2; D: .; V: TRBV6-5; DNA: TGTGCCAGCAGTCCGCGACGGTCCCCTAACTATGGCTACACCTTC; CDR3: CASSPRRSPNYGYTF
size: once; J: TRBJ1-1; D: .; V: TRBV12-3/TRBV12-4; DNA: TGTGCCAGCAGTCCCCGCACGGGACTTGGGGCTTTCTTT; CDR3: CASSPRTGLGAFF
size: .; J: TRBJ2-1; D: .; V: TRBV2; DNA: TGTGCCAGCAGTGGCCCACTACCTAATGAGCAGTTCTTC; CDR3: CASSGPLPNEQFF
size: .; J: TRBJ2-3; D: TRBD2; V: TRBV4-2; DNA: TGTGCCAGCAGCCCAAGCGGGAGTCGGGCAGATACGCAGTATTTT; CDR3: CASSPSGSRADTQYF
size: .; J: TRBJ2-1; D: .; V: TRBV9; DNA: TGTGCCAGCAGCGTAGCTCCAGTAGTGGGAGGAAATGAGCAGTTCTTC; CDR3: CASSVAPVVGGNEQFF
size: .; J: TRBJ1-2; D: .; V: TRBV14; DNA: TGTGCCAGCAGCCAAGAAATGGCAGGTTCCTTCGTCACCTTC; CDR3: CASSQEMAGSFVTF
size: .; J: TRBJ2-1; D: .; V: TRBV6-6; DNA: TGTGCCAGCAGTTATGAGCCCGACAATGAGCAGTTCTTC; CDR3: CASSYEPDNEQFF
size: .; J: TRBJ2-5; D: .; V: TRBV10-3; DNA: TGTGCCATCGGTGCGCGGAGCCAAGAGACCCAGTACTTC; CDR3: CAIGARSQETQYF
size: .; J: TRBJ1-4; D: .; V: TRBV20-1; DNA: TGCAGTGCTAGAGTTGACAGGTCCGCAACTAATGAAAAACTGTTTTTT; CDR3: CSARVDRSATNEKLFF
size: few; J: TRBJ1-1; D: .; V: TRBV4-2; DNA: TGTGCCAGCAGCCAAGATACGGCCGGGGGGGCTGAAGCTTTCTTT; CDR3: CASSQDTAGGAEAFF
size: few; J: TRBJ1-2; D: TRBD1; V: TRBV29-1; DNA: TGCAGCGTGGGACAGGGGGCCCTGCTTAACTATGGCTACACCTTC; CDR3: CSVGQGALLNYGYTF
size: .; J: TRBJ2-1; D: TRBD1; V: TRBV28; DNA: TGTGCCAGCAGGACAGGGCTGCTTAATGAGCAGTTCTTC; CDR3: CASRTGLLNEQFF
size: .; J: TRBJ1-2; D: TRBD1; V: TRBV20-1; DNA: TGCAGTGCGACAGGGGCCGGTGGCTACACCTTC; CDR3: CSATGAGGYTF
size: .; J: TRBJ2-5; D: .; V: TRBV5-1; DNA: TGCGCCAGCAGCTTGGGAACCGGGGCGTCGATACAAGAGACCCAGTACTTC; CDR3: CASSLGTGASIQETQYF
size: .; J: TRBJ2-1; D: TRBD2; V: TRBV9; DNA: TGTGCCAGCAGCGTAGGGGCCGGGGGGAATGAGCAGTTCTTC; CDR3: CASSVGAGGNEQFF
size: .; J: TRBJ2-7; D: .; V: TRBV4-1; DNA: TGCGCCAGCAGCCAACCACTTGCCTACGAGCAGTACTTC; CDR3: CASSQPLAYEQYF
size: .; J: TRBJ2-7; D: .; V: TRBV30; DNA: TGTGCCTGGAGTCCCAAATACGAGCAGTACTTC; CDR3: CAWSPKYEQYF
size: .; J: TRBJ1-2; D: .; V: TRBV29-1; DNA: TGCAGCGTTGAACAAGGGGGTGTCAACTATGGCTACACCTTC; CDR3: CSVEQGGVNYGYTF
size: few; J: TRBJ2-5; D: .; V: TRBV4-1; DNA: TGCGCCAGCAGCCAAGTCGGTGCCGGCGGGGTAGAGACCCAGTACTTC; CDR3: CASSQVGAGGVETQYF
size: .; J: TRBJ2-7; D: TRBD2; V: TRBV20-1; DNA: TGCAGTGCTAGGGGGGGACTAGCGGGGCCGAGCTCCTACGAGCAGTACTTC; CDR3: CSARGGLAGPSSYEQYF
size: once; J: TRBJ1-4; D: .; V: TRBV7-3; DNA: TGTGCCAGCAGCTTAACAAGGGGTGAAAAACTGTTTTTT; CDR3: CASSLTRGEKLFF
size: few; J: TRBJ1-5; D: .; V: TRBV6-6; DNA: TGTGCCAGCATGCATCGGGTCGATAGCAATCAGCCCCAGCATTTT; CDR3: CASMHRVDSNQPQHF
size: few; J: TRBJ2-7; D: .; V: TRBV20-1; DNA: TGCAGTGCTAGAGCCGACAGCAGCTCCTACGAGCAGTACTTC; CDR3: CSARADSSSYEQYF
size: .; J: TRBJ2-7; D: TRBD2; V: TRBV29-1; DNA: TGCAGCGTTGCCGCCCGGGGGACTAGCGGGAGGGGACCTGCCTACGAGCAGTACTTC; CDR3: CSVAARGTSGRGPAYEQYF
size: .; J: TRBJ2-3; D: .; V: TRBV7-3; DNA: TGTGCCAGCAGCCGGCAGGTCCGGGGTGCAGATACGCAGTATTTT; CDR3: CASSRQVRGADTQYF
size: .; J: TRBJ2-5; D: TRBD2; V: TRBV12-3/TRBV12-4; DNA: TGTGCCAGCAGTGGATCTAGCGGGGGGGCGAAGACCCAGTACTTC; CDR3: CASSGSSGGAKTQYF
size: few; J: TRBJ2-5; D: .; V: TRBV29-1; DNA: TGCAGCGTCCTGCCTACAGGCGGGGAGACCCAGTACTTC; CDR3: CSVLPTGGETQYF
size: .; J: TRBJ2-5; D: TRBD2; V: TRBV5-1; DNA: TGCGCCAGCAGCTTTGACGATCGGGAGGAGCAGTACTTC; CDR3: CASSFDDREEQYF
size: .; J: TRBJ2-7; D: TRBD1; V: TRBV20-1; DNA: TGCAGTGCCGGGACAGGGGTTGGGCCCTACGAGCAGTACTTC; CDR3: CSAGTGVGPYEQYF
size: few; J: TRBJ2-7; D: .; V: TRBV3-1; DNA: TGTGCCAGCAGCCAACTGTCCTCTTACGAGCAGTACTTC; CDR3: CASSQLSSYEQYF
size: .; J: TRBJ1-2; D: .; V: TRBV29-1; DNA: TGCAGCGTTGAAGACCGCAAGAATGGCTACACCTTC; CDR3: CSVEDRKNGYTF
size: .; J: TRBJ2-3; D: .; V: TRBV7-3; DNA: TGTGCCAGCAGCTTAGATACCCGCCGGGTTGGCACAGATACGCAGTATTTT; CDR3: CASSLDTRRVGTDTQYF
size: .; J: TRBJ2-2; D: .; V: TRBV20-1; DNA: TGCAGTGCTAGGAGGGGGAGGAACACCGGGGAGCGGTTTTTT; CDR3: CSARRGRNTGERFF
size: .; J: TRBJ2-3; D: TRBD2; V: TRBV29-1; DNA: TGCAGCGTTGAAGATAGGTTTAGCGGGAGGGTCACGCAGTATTTT; CDR3: CSVEDRFSGRVTQYF
size: .; J: TRBJ2-7; D: TRBD2; V: TRBV2; DNA: TGTGCCAGCAGTGGGACTAGAGGTGTCGAGCAGTACTTC; CDR3: CASSGTRGVEQYF
size: few; J: TRBJ1-4; D: .; V: TRBV6-5; DNA: TGTGCCAGCAGTTACAGGGGCTCCAATGAAAAACTGTTTTTT; CDR3: CASSYRGSNEKLFF
size: .; J: TRBJ1-4; D: .; V: TRBV9; DNA: TGTGCCAGCAGCGTTACAGGGAATAGTCAGGAAAAACTGTTTTTT; CDR3: CASSVTGNSQEKLFF
size: .; J: TRBJ2-7; D: .; V: TRBV7-9; DNA: TGTGCCAGCAGCTTCGAGGGGGGGATCTCCTACGAGCAGTACTTC; CDR3: CASSFEGGISYEQYF
size: .; J: TRBJ2-7; D: .; V: TRBV4-1; DNA: TGCGCCAGCAGCCAAGATCCCGACCTGCAGCGTCGGGACGAGCAGTACTTC; CDR3: CASSQDPDLQRRDEQYF
size: few; J: TRBJ1-5; D: .; V: TRBV18; DNA: TGTGCCAGCTCACCAGGGGGCGGCAATCAGCCCCAGCATTTT; CDR3: CASSPGGGNQPQHF
size: .; J: TRBJ1-4; D: .; V: TRBV20-1; DNA: TGCAGTGCTCGGGACGGAGGAGAGGAAAAACTGTTTTTT; CDR3: CSARDGGEEKLFF
size: .; J: TRBJ2-7; D: TRBD1; V: TRBV6-1; DNA: TGTGCCAGCAGTGGACGAAAGACAGGGAGACTATACGAGCAGTACTTC; CDR3: CASSGRKTGRLYEQYF
size: .; J: TRBJ2-1; D: .; V: TRBV5-6; DNA: TGTGCCAGCAGGCTACTCGGAAATGAGCAGTTCTTC; CDR3: CASRLLGNEQFF
size: few; J: TRBJ1-2; D: .; V: TRBV12-3/TRBV12-4; DNA: TGTGCCAGCAGTGTAACAGGGTTTTATGGCTACACCTTC; CDR3: CASSVTGFYGYTF